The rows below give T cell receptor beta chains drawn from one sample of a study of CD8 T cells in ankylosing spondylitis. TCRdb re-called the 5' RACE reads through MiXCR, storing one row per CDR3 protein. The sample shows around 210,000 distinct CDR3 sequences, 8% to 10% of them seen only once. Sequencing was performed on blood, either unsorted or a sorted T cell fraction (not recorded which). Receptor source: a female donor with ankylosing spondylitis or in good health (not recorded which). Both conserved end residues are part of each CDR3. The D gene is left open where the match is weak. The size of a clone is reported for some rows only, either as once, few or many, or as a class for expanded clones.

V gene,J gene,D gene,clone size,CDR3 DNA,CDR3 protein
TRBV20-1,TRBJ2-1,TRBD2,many,TGCAGTGCTGATTCCCTGGGGGGTAGCGGGACCTACAATGAGCAGTTCTTC,CSADSLGGSGTYNEQFF
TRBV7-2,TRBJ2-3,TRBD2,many,TGTGCCAGCAGCTTAGCCCTCCTCCGGGGGGGGGGAGATACGCAGTATTTT,CASSLALLRGGGDTQYF
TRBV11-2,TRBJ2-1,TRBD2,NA,TGTGCCAGCAGCTTCCTTCGGGAGGGCGAGCAGTTCTTC,CASSFLREGEQFF
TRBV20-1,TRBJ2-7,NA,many,TGCAGTGCTAGTGACCGGGACAAGGAATACGAGCAGTACTTC,CSASDRDKEYEQYF
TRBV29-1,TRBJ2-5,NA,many,TGCAGCGTCGGAATAGTAGAAGAGACCCAGTACTTC,CSVGIVEETQYF
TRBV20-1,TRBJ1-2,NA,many,TGCAGTGCTAGTCTCCCCCCCCTGGACTACACCTTC,CSASLPPLDYTF
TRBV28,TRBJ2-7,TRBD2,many,TGTGCCAGCACCCGGGGGGTGTATTACGAGCAGTACTTC,CASTRGVYYEQYF
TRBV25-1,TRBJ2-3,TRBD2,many,TGTGCCAGCAGTGCATCCTCCACGGGGGGTGTGGATACGCAGTATTTT,CASSASSTGGVDTQYF
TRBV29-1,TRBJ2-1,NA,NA,TGCAGCGTTGAGAAGGGGGGGAATGAGCAGTTCTTC,CSVEKGGNEQFF
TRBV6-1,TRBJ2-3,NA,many,TGTGCCAGCAGGGACCAGGGGCGCACAGATACGCAGTATTTT,CASRDQGRTDTQYF
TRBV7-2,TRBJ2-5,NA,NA,TGTGCCAGCAGCTTATCGGGGCCAGCGGAGACCCAGTACTTC,CASSLSGPAETQYF
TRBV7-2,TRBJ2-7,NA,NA,TGTGCCAGCAGCTTAGTTCAGGGCTCCTACGAGCAGTACTTC,CASSLVQGSYEQYF
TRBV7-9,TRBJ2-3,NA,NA,TGTGCCAGCAGCCACCTTGGACCTCCTCGTGGGACAGATACGCAGTATTTT,CASSHLGPPRGTDTQYF
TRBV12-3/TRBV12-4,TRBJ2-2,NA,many,TGTGCCATCTCACACGAGAACACCGGGGAGCTGTTTTTT,CAISHENTGELFF
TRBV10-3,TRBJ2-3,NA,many,TGTGCCGTGGCGAGCGGGTCCGGGACAGATACGCAGTATTTT,CAVASGSGTDTQYF
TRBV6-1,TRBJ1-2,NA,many,TGTGCCAGCAGCCGCGCGACAGGCTCATATGGCTACACCTTC,CASSRATGSYGYTF